The text below deals with one TCR beta chain. What it recognizes is unknown. This sample was taken from a study of OX40 agonist ivuxolimab in advanced cancers. Study findings and constraints: More expanded clones were found, on average, in CD8+ than in CD4+ T cells.

Produced via immunoSEQ multiplex PCR; TCRdb's table is partial and in-frame only. The repertoire holds roughly 13,000 clones, about 76% seen once, with 32% in the top ten. The receptor was derived from an adult with an advanced solid tumor such as melanoma, head and neck, liver or kidney cancer. Sequences were derived from CD4+ or CD8+ T cells sorted from blood, sampled in a trial of the OX40 agonist ivuxolimab.

Here the CDR3 DNA reads TGCGCCAGCAGCCAAGAGGGGGTGAAGCGCTCCTCCTACAATGAGCAGTTCTTC. Translated, it gives CASSQEGVKRSSYNEQFF. The chain joins TRBV4-3 to TRBJ2-1; D assignment may be TRBD1 or TRBD2 (5 bases each). With 0 bases removed from V and 0 bases from J, the gap between germline ends came to 15 bases. Germline CDR1 is LGHNA and CDR2 is YSLEER. This CDR3 spans 18 amino acids.